This T cell receptor (beta chain) was identified during a study of blood T cell repertoires in COVID-19. Study-level information: Acute and convalescent COVID-19 specimens originated in the United States, Italy and Spain. Sources were T cells, B-cell-depleted T cells, or PBMCs; the material itself was cDNA or gDNA.

Per the study methods: The authors estimated nucleated cell counts from reference gene primer amplification. Method: immunoSEQ multiplex PCR; TCRdb's copy keeps in-frame clones and lacks some. V, J and clone size reflect that table, while D and trimming were determined from the DNA. The sample shows 300,000 to 400,000 clones, 80% to 90% of them seen only once. While infection was still active, Seattle patients were enrolled and then followed longitudinally. From germline, CDR1 is LNHDA and CDR2 SQIVND (reference sequence). The ends lost 8 bases at V and 7 bases at J; junction bases unmatched: 8. The CDR3 loop spans 14 amino acids. This clone turned up a few times.

The sequence derives from a woman between 45 and 60 years old with COVID-19, enrolled during active disease. The source material was peripheral blood. V gene TRBV19 combines with J gene TRBJ2-1; TRBD2 agrees at 10 bases. For the CDR3, the DNA is TGTGCCAGTCGGTTAGCGGGAGGAGGGAATGAGCAGTTCTTC. Encoded protein: CASRLAGGGNEQFF.